What follows describes a single T cell receptor (beta chain). The sample belongs to a study of blood T cell repertoires in COVID-19. CDR1 is SGHRS and CDR2 is YFSETQ in the germline V gene. The J segment lost 4 bases and the V segment lost 1 base, leaving 7 bases of the junction unmatched. The CDR3 length is 16 residues. Sequenced by immunoSEQ multiplex PCR; TCRdb stores in-frame clones only, minus some. The table has roughly 170,000 clones, 75% to 90% seen once. Sequenced: PBMCs or T cells enriched from blood (not recorded which). The chain is built from TRBV5-1 and TRBJ2-3, with 9 bases identical to TRBD2. This TCR was sampled from a woman aged 45-65 years who had recovered from COVID-19. CDR3 region: CASSLRAGGASDTQYF. For the CDR3, the DNA is TGCGCCAGCAGCTTGCGGGCGGGGGGGGCCTCAGATACGCAGTATTTT.